The next 4 T cell receptor beta chains were all read from a single sample in a study of OX40 agonist ivuxolimab in advanced cancers. Here immunoSEQ multiplex PCR was the method, and the copy in TCRdb shows in-frame clones only, minus some. Altogether about 90,000 clones are present, almost 90% being singletons, with the ten largest covering more than 0.15%. The material sequenced was CD4+ or CD8+ T cells sorted from blood, taken in a trial of the OX40 agonist ivuxolimab. The receptors here all came from an adult with an advanced solid tumor such as melanoma, head and neck, liver or kidney cancer.

The chain is built from TRBV19 and TRBJ2-3, with D possibly being TRBD1 or TRBD2 (5 bases each). The V end was cut by 5 bases, the J end by 14 bases, with 17 bases between. The CDR3 loop spans 12 amino acids. The germline V gene has CDR1 LNHDA and CDR2 SQIVND (reference sequence). CDR3 sequence (DNA): TGTGCCAGTAGTTTCCGGGACCTAGAACCGTATTTT. The encoded protein is CASSFRDLEPYF.

The chain combines TRBV6-1 with TRBJ1-2, with 7 bases matching TRBD1. The J segment lost 4 bases and the V segment lost 6 bases, leaving 5 bases of the junction unmatched. Germline CDR1 MNHNS, CDR2 SASEGT. This CDR3 is 13 amino acids long. The CDR3 bases are TGTGCCAGCAGACCGACAGGGATCTATGGCTACACCTTC. Encoded protein: CASRPTGIYGYTF.

This sequence joins TRBV6-5 and TRBJ2-7; 10 nucleotides match TRBD2. CDR3 length equals 15 residues. With 0 bases clipped from V and 9 bases from J, the junction kept 8 bases outside the gene matches. Germline CDR1 and CDR2: MNHEY and SVGAGI. The DNA for the CDR3 is TGTGCCAGCAGTTACTCGGGGACTAGCGAGAAGGTGCAGTACTTC. It yields the protein CASSYSGTSEKVQYF.

This clone showed up just once. CDR3 DNA sequence: TGTGCCAGCAGTTTCCCGGCGCCCGCGCGGGGCACTGAAGCTTTCTTT. Protein product: CASSFPAPARGTEAFF. The chain is built from TRBV7-9 and TRBJ1-1; D uncertain. Germline values: CDR1 SEHNR, CDR2 FQNEAQ (reference sequence). With 6 bases removed from V and 4 bases from J, the gap between germline ends came to 21 bases. The CDR3 covers 16 residues.